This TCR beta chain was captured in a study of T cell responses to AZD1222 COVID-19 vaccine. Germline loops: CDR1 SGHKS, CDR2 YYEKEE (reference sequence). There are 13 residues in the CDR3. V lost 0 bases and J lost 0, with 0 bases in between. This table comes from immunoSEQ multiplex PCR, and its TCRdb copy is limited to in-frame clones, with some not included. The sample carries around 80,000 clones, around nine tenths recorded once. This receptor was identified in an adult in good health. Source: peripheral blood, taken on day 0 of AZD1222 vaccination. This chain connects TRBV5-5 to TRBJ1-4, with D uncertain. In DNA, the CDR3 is TGTGCCAGCAGCTTGGCAACTAATGAAAAACTGTTTTTT. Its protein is CASSLATNEKLFF.